Below are 27 T cell receptor beta chains sequenced from a single sample in a study of blood T cell repertoires in COVID-19. Measured with immunoSEQ multiplex PCR; TCRdb has only the in-frame clones, and not every one. This table holds about 270,000 clones, 88% found once. The sample taken for sequencing was PBMCs or T cells enriched from blood (not recorded which). The receptors originated from a woman aged 45 to 65 who had recovered from COVID-19.

J is TRBJ2-1 and V is TRBV11-2, with D perhaps TRBD1 (5 bases). Germline V gene lookup returns CDR1 SGHAT and CDR2 FQNNGV. Trimming took off 0 bases at V and 3 bases at J, with 18 bases between the two ends. CDR3 length: 18 residues. The CDR3 protein is CASSLDSGRDVYYNEQFF. DNA for the CDR3: TGTGCCAGCAGCTTAGATTCAGGGCGCGATGTTTACTACAATGAGCAGTTCTTC.

The V call is TRBV12-2, the J call TRBJ2-7; the table gives TRBD2 as D, unverified against the DNA. TRBV12-2 has pseudogene status. This CDR3 has 14 amino acids. The CDR3 here is CASRLTSGSYEQYF. The CDR3 DNA reads as TGTGCAAGTCGCTTAACTAGCGGGAGCTACGAGCAGTACTTC.

The chain couples TRBV6-5 to TRBJ1-4, with 7 bases fitting TRBD1. Germline loops: CDR1 MNHEY, CDR2 SVGAGI. The CDR3 has 14 residues. V lost 2 bases, J lost 8 bases, and 5 bases stayed unmatched. CDR3 bases: TGTGCCAGCAGTTACGACAGGGTTGACGAAAAACTGTTTTTT. It codes for CASSYDRVDEKLFF.

The CDR3 spells CASSQSSRGRNTEAFF. The DNA of the CDR3 is TGCGCCAGCAGTCAATCGTCAAGGGGGCGGAACACTGAAGCTTTCTTT. The genes are TRBV23-1 and TRBJ1-1; 7 bases are shared with TRBD1. TRBV23-1 is flagged as an ORF with uncertain function. V gave up 0 bases and J gave up 1 base; unmatched junction bases: 5. This CDR3 has 16 amino acids.

The chain carries TRBV19 and TRBJ1-3; 7 positions match TRBD1. CDR3 length equals 15 residues. With V trimmed by 5 bases and J by 7 bases, 11 bases remained unmatched. Germline V gene data show CDR1 as LNHDA and CDR2 as SQIVND (reference sequence). CDR3 coding DNA: TGTGCCAGTAGTGCGGAGGGGGCTTCGTGGAACACCATATATTTT. Amino acid sequence: CASSAEGASWNTIYF. Full variable domain (missing parts from reference TRBV19 and TRBJ1-3): DGGITQSPKYLFRKEGQNVTLSCEQNLNHDAMYWYRQDPGQGLRLIYYSQIVNDFQKGDIAEGYSVSREKKESFPLTVTSAQKNPTAFYLCASSAEGASWNTIYFGEGSWLTVV.

The chain recombines TRBV2 with TRBJ2-3, with TRBD1 identical over 8 bases. The germline gives CDR1 SNHLY, CDR2 FYNNEI. Trimming took 4 bases from V and 3 from J; bases not matched to a gene: 6. The CDR3 is made up of 15 amino acids. The CDR3 DNA is TGTGCCAGCAGTGCAACAGGGGGACGGACAGATACGCAGTATTTT. It translates to CASSATGGRTDTQYF.

The chain links TRBV7-9 to TRBJ2-1; possible D gene TRBD2, 5 bases. Germline loops: CDR1 SEHNR, CDR2 FQNEAQ (reference sequence). V was shortened by 3 bases and J by 8 bases, with 11 bases between the two germline ends. The CDR3 loop spans 13 amino acids. The CDR3 loop reads CASSFGLAYEQFF. Here the CDR3 DNA reads TGTGCCAGCAGCTTCGGCCTAGCTTATGAGCAGTTCTTC.

V and J are TRBV7-2 and TRBJ1-6; D unclear. The CDR3 is made up of 13 amino acids. V was shortened by 4 bases and J by 4 bases, with 5 bases between the two germline ends. Germline V gene data show CDR1 as SGHTA and CDR2 as FQGNSA. The CDR3 is CASSWAYNSPLHF. The DNA for the CDR3 is TGTGCCAGCAGCTGGGCTTATAATTCACCCCTCCACTTT.

This clone has a handful of counts. This chain links TRBV6-6 with TRBJ1-4; perhaps TRBD1 as D (5 bases). Germline V CDR1 and CDR2: MNHNY, SVGAGI (reference sequence). The CDR3 covers 13 residues. Trimming stripped 5 bases from V and 4 bases from J, with 8 bases between. CDR3 protein: CASSRDYNEKLFF. For the CDR3, the DNA is TGTGCCAGCAGTCGGGACTATAATGAAAAACTGTTTTTT.

The rearrangement uses TRBV20-1 and TRBJ1-5, with D maybe TRBD1 (5 bases). CDR1 and CDR2 (germline): DFQATT, SNEGSKA (reference sequence). The CDR3 extends over 15 amino acids. Trimming shortened V by 3 bases and J by 2 bases, and 14 bases separated the two germline ends. The CDR3 spells CSASNRPLGNQPQHF. CDR3 DNA: TGCAGTGCTAGTAACAGGCCCCTAGGCAATCAGCCCCAGCATTTT.

The gene calls are TRBV7-3 and TRBJ1-1, with TRBD1 matching 7 bases. V lost 6 bases, J lost 1 base, and 2 bases stayed unmatched. The CDR3 length is 13 residues. Germline CDR1 is SGHTA and CDR2 is FQGTGA. This chain's CDR3 is CASSRQGNTEAFF. In DNA, the CDR3 is TGTGCCAGCAGTCGACAGGGGAACACTGAAGCTTTCTTT.

The chain joins TRBV2 to TRBJ1-3; D unclear. The V end was cut by 7 bases, the J end by 4 bases, with 8 bases between. This CDR3 has 12 residues. CDR1 is SNHLY, CDR2 FYNNEI, per germline. In DNA, the CDR3 is TGTGCCAGCACCCGAGAGGGAAACACCATATATTTT. Amino acid sequence: CASTREGNTIYF.

The V gene is TRBV5-1, the J gene TRBJ1-1; D is unclear. The length of the CDR3 is 16 residues. In germline, CDR1 is SGHRS, CDR2 YFSETQ. Trimming removed 0 bases from V and 0 bases from J, with 12 bases in between. CDR3: CASSLEATVMNTEAFF. CDR3 coding DNA: TGCGCCAGCAGCTTGGAAGCGACGGTCATGAACACTGAAGCTTTCTTT. Full variable domain (remainder filled in from reference TRBV5-1 and TRBJ1-1): KAGVTQTPRYLIKTRGQQVTLSCSPISGHRSVSWYQQTPGQGLQFLFEYFSETQRNKGNFPGRFSGRQFSNSRSEMNVSTLELGDSALYLCASSLEATVMNTEAFFGQGTRLTVV.

This chain connects TRBV5-1 to TRBJ1-5; 10 bases are a match to TRBD1. This CDR3 is 14 amino acids long. J was trimmed by 4 bases and V by 3 bases; bases with no gene match: 1. CDR1 and CDR2 from the germline V gene are SGHRS and YFSETQ. The CDR3 DNA is TGCGCCAGCAGCTCGGGACAGGGGAATCAGCCCCAGCATTTT. As protein: CASSSGQGNQPQHF.

The chain links TRBV28 to TRBJ1-2; no definite D call. The CDR3 runs 13 residues. CDR1 and CDR2 from the germline V gene are MDHEN and SYDVKM. The V and J ends lost 5 bases and 6 bases respectively, with 13 bases between them. CDR3 nucleotide sequence: TGTGCCAGCAGTCCGCGTCGCGGGGATGGCTACACCTTC. As protein: CASSPRRGDGYTF.

This chain uses TRBV27 with TRBJ1-1, with D perhaps TRBD1 (5 bases). Trimming took off 7 bases at V and 0 bases at J, with 18 bases between the two ends. Germline-derived CDR1 and CDR2 are MNHEY and SMNVEV (reference sequence). The CDR3 extends over 16 amino acids. The CDR3 coding sequence is TGTGCCAGCACCCCAGGCGGGGACCGGCTGAACACTGAAGCTTTCTTT. Translated, it gives CASTPGGDRLNTEAFF.

This clone was recorded once. This chain links TRBV6-5 with TRBJ2-5; maybe TRBD2 (5 bases). CDR1 MNHEY and CDR2 SVGAGI come from the germline V gene. V was trimmed by 11 bases and J by 2 bases, leaving 12 bases between them. This CDR3 spans 12 amino acids. CDR3: CALLRAQETQYF. The CDR3 DNA is TGTGCCCTCTTGCGGGCTCAAGAGACCCAGTACTTC.

The rearrangement uses TRBV10-3 and TRBJ1-6; D is perhaps TRBD1 (6 bases). This CDR3 is 15 amino acids long. CDR1 ENHRY and CDR2 SYGVKD come from the germline V gene. Deletions cut 6 bases from V and 9 bases from J, with 18 bases between. Here the CDR3 DNA reads TGTGCCATCAGCCAGGAGGGGGGGGAGAGTTCACCCCTCCACTTT. Translation: CAISQEGGESSPLHF.

This chain joins TRBV4-3 and TRBJ2-3, with no clear D. The V gene's germline CDR1 is LGHNA and CDR2 YSLEER. This CDR3 spans 14 amino acids. Between the trimmed V and J ends, which lost 2 bases and 6 bases, there was a span of 12 bases. The CDR3 coding sequence is TGCGCCAGCAGCCAAACCAGAGCGAGGGATACGCAGTATTTT. Translated, it gives CASSQTRARDTQYF.

The chain carries TRBV3-1 (or the pseudogene TRBV3-2) and TRBJ2-3, with 7 positions matching TRBD2. The V segment lost 2 bases and the J segment 1 base; nucleotides outside the gene matches: 6. Germline lookup yields CDR1 LGHDT and CDR2 YNNKEL (reference sequence). The CDR3 runs 16 residues. DNA of the CDR3: TGTGCCAGCAGCCAATTCGGTCTAGCGGGCACAGATACGCAGTATTTT. It yields the protein CASSQFGLAGTDTQYF.

The sample holds one count of this clone. The rearrangement joins TRBV27 to TRBJ1-6, with 8 bases that match TRBD1. After removal of 8 bases from V and 5 bases from J, the junction contained 2 bases not matched to a gene. CDR3 size: 13 residues. Germline loops: CDR1 MNHEY, CDR2 SMNVEV (reference sequence). CDR3 sequence reads: CASRDRNNSPLHF. CDR3 bases: TGTGCCAGCCGGGACAGGAATAATTCACCCCTCCACTTT.

Worth noting for this clone: This sample includes further DNA sequences coding for the same CDR3. This rearrangement joins TRBV19 to TRBJ1-2; 9 bases align to TRBD1. The CDR3 consists of 14 residues. With V trimmed by 4 bases and J by 2 bases, 2 bases remained unmatched. The V gene's germline CDR1 is LNHDA and CDR2 SQIVND (reference sequence). DNA for the CDR3: TGTGCCAGTAGTACGACAGGGGGAAACTATGGCTACACCTTC. Protein sequence: CASSTTGGNYGYTF.

The V call is TRBV18, the J call TRBJ1-4; D may be TRBD1 (6 bases). Germline CDR1 and CDR2: KGHSH and LQKENI. Trimming took 3 bases from V and 5 from J, leaving 13 bases between them. The CDR3 consists of 15 residues. DNA of the CDR3: TGTGCCAGCTCACCGAATACAGGGCCGAATGAAAAACTGTTTTTT. Residues: CASSPNTGPNEKLFF.

V gene TRBV28 combines with J gene TRBJ1-2; TRBD1 agrees at 7 bases. The CDR3 totals 12 residues. After removal of 5 bases from V and 8 bases from J, the junction contained 5 bases not matched to a gene. The germline V gene encodes CDR1 MDHEN and CDR2 SYDVKM. CDR3 coding DNA: TGTGCCAGCAGTCCCGGAGGGGGCGGCTACACCTTC. Translated: CASSPGGGGYTF.

The rearrangement links TRBV4-1 to TRBJ2-2, with 8 bases fitting TRBD2. This CDR3 is 17 amino acids long. With V trimmed by 4 bases and J by 3 bases, 10 bases remained unmatched. CDR1 and CDR2 from the germline V gene are MGHRA and YSYEKL. CDR3 DNA: TGCGCCAGCAGCCCTCAGGCGGGGGGACGATACACCGGGGAGCTGTTTTTT. It encodes CASSPQAGGRYTGELFF.

This chain uses TRBV5-1 with TRBJ1-2; 7 bases agree with TRBD1. The CDR3 totals 14 residues. Looked up from germline, CDR1 is SGHRS and CDR2 is YFSETQ. Trimming removed 5 bases from V and 8 bases from J; junction bases left unmatched: 12. The CDR3 nucleotides are TGCGCCAGCAGGTGGGACAGCGCAAGTTCCGGCTACACCTTC. It yields the protein CASRWDSASSGYTF. Full variable domain (missing parts from reference TRBV5-1 and TRBJ1-2): KAGVTQTPRYLIKTRGQQVTLSCSPISGHRSVSWYQQTPGQGLQFLFEYFSETQRNKGNFPGRFSGRQFSNSRSEMNVSTLELGDSALYLCASRWDSASSGYTFGSGTRLTVV.

This chain links TRBV4-2 with TRBJ2-2; TRBD2 matches at 12 bases. V lost 10 bases to trimming and J lost 5 bases; unmatched junction nucleotides: 2. The CDR3 sequence is 13 residues long. CDR1 LGHNA and CDR2 YNFKEQ come from the germline V gene. CDR3: CATLAGGTGELFF. Here the CDR3 DNA reads TGTGCCACCCTAGCGGGAGGGACCGGGGAGCTGTTTTTT.